This entry lists 25 T cell receptor beta chains sequenced from one sample in a study of OX40 agonist ivuxolimab in advanced cancers. Profiling relied on immunoSEQ multiplex PCR, and the TCRdb table lists in-frame clones only, not all of them. The sample has some 62,000 clones; about 82% are singletons. The sequenced sample was CD4+ or CD8+ T cells sorted from blood, obtained in a trial of the OX40 agonist ivuxolimab. These TCRs come from an adult with an advanced solid tumor such as melanoma, head and neck, liver or kidney cancer.

This chain links TRBV6-5 with TRBJ2-3; D gene unclear. CDR1 and CDR2 (germline): MNHEY, SVGAGI. Trimming pared 7 bases from V and 4 bases from J, leaving 12 bases between. CDR3 length: 13 residues. CDR3 loop: CASKGSYADTQYF. The DNA for the CDR3 is TGTGCCAGCAAGGGTAGCTACGCAGATACGCAGTATTTT.

This chain uses TRBV29-1 with TRBJ2-2; D assignment may be TRBD1 or TRBD2 (5 bases each). The V and J ends lost 6 bases and 3 bases respectively, with 20 bases between them. The CDR3 runs 16 residues. From germline, CDR1 is SQVTM and CDR2 ANQGSEA. CDR3 residues: CSVRGGAPLYTGELFF. Written as DNA, the CDR3 is TGCAGCGTGAGGGGTGGGGCCCCCCTCTACACCGGGGAGCTGTTTTTT.

V and J are TRBV11-3 and TRBJ2-2, with D perhaps matching TRBD2 (6 bases). Germline V gene lookup returns CDR1 SGHNT and CDR2 YENEEA. This CDR3 region has 14 residues. Trimming removed 5 bases from V and 7 bases from J, with 14 bases in between. CDR3 loop: CASSPRGVNGELFF. The CDR3 DNA reads TGTGCCAGCAGCCCCCGCGGGGTGAACGGGGAGCTGTTTTTT.

The rearrangement uses TRBV7-9 and TRBJ2-1; D might be TRBD2 (5 bases). CDR3 length equals 14 residues. The germline gives CDR1 SEHNR, CDR2 FQNEAQ (reference sequence). Trimming took off 5 bases at V and 8 bases at J, with 16 bases between the two ends. The CDR3 nucleotides read TGTGCCAGCAGCCCTAGCTTGAGGCCGGATGAGCAGTTCTTC. Amino acids: CASSPSLRPDEQFF.

The chain recombines TRBV7-9 with TRBJ2-3; D is unresolved. Trimming shortened V by 4 bases and J by 2 bases, and 7 bases separated the two germline ends. CDR1 is SEHNR and CDR2 is FQNEAQ in the germline V gene (reference sequence). The CDR3 runs to 13 residues. CDR3 in DNA: TGTGCCAGCAGCTCTGCGTCCACAGATACGCAGTATTTT. It encodes CASSSASTDTQYF.

J is TRBJ2-5 and V is TRBV5-4; 10 bases are shared with TRBD1. V lost 4 bases to trimming and J lost 7 bases; unmatched junction nucleotides: 19. CDR1 and CDR2 from the germline V gene are SGHNT and YYREEE (reference sequence). The CDR3 has 18 residues. The CDR3 DNA is TGTGCCAGCAGCCCTAATAATGACAGGGGGCGCTTTGGGGGGACCCAGTACTTC. It codes for CASSPNNDRGRFGGTQYF.

This chain links TRBV6-6 with TRBJ2-7; TRBD1 matches at 8 bases. V lost 6 bases, J lost 3 bases, and 10 bases stayed unmatched. CDR1 is MNHNY, CDR2 SVGAGI, per germline (reference sequence). The CDR3 is made up of 15 amino acids. CDR3 in DNA: TGTGCCAGCAGCCGGGACAGGACAAGGCTCTACGAGCAGTACTTC. Residues: CASSRDRTRLYEQYF.

V is TRBV14 and J is TRBJ2-1; D is ambiguous. This CDR3 is built from 14 residues. The germline V gene encodes CDR1 SGHDN and CDR2 FVKESK. V lost 1 base and J 10 bases, leaving 14 bases between the germline ends. The CDR3 here is CASSQVSILREQFF. In DNA form, the CDR3 reads TGTGCCAGCAGCCAAGTCTCGATCCTTAGGGAGCAGTTCTTC.

To note about this clone: Other DNA sequences within the sample encode an identical CDR3. This chain uses TRBV27 with TRBJ2-3; D gene ambiguous. The germline V and J ends were trimmed by 2 bases and 5 bases, with 2 bases remaining between them. The CDR3 has 11 residues. CDR1 is MNHEY, CDR2 SMNVEV, per germline (reference sequence). CDR3 in amino acids: CASSLGDTQYF. The DNA for the CDR3 is TGTGCCAGCAGTTTAGGAGATACGCAGTATTTT.

CDR3 bases: TGCGCCAGCAGCGCTACTAGCGGGATAGCCTACGAGCAGTACTTC. This encodes CASSATSGIAYEQYF. The chain combines TRBV4-1 with TRBJ2-7; 10 bases line up with TRBD2. The V segment lost 5 bases and the J segment 2 bases; nucleotides outside the gene matches: 6. Germline loops: CDR1 MGHRA, CDR2 YSYEKL. There are 15 residues in the CDR3.

This clone showed up just once. The chain recombines TRBV7-9 with TRBJ2-1, with 10 nucleotides matching TRBD2. V lost 4 bases, J lost 6 bases, and 15 bases stayed unmatched. Germline CDR1 and CDR2: SEHNR and FQNEAQ (reference sequence). The CDR3 contains 18 residues. For the CDR3, the DNA is TGTGCCAGCAGCTCTACTACGTCCTTAGCGGGAGGCGGCAATGAGCAGTTCTTC. Translated: CASSSTTSLAGGGNEQFF. Variable domain in full (rest from reference TRBV7-9 and TRBJ2-1): DTGVSQNPRHKITKRGQNVTFRCDPISEHNRLYWYRQTLGQGPEFLTYFQNEAQLEKSRLLSDRFSAERPKGSFSTLEIQRTEQGDSAMYLCASSSTTSLAGGGNEQFFGPGTRLTVL.

V gene TRBV4-2 combines with J gene TRBJ2-7; no clear D gene. This CDR3 has 15 residues. CDR1 is LGHNA and CDR2 is YNFKEQ in the germline V gene. The V end was cut by 0 bases, the J end by 3 bases, with 12 bases between. The CDR3 sequence is CASSQDRSQYYEQYF. CDR3 coding DNA: TGTGCCAGCAGCCAAGATAGGAGCCAGTACTACGAGCAGTACTTC.

This clone has just a few counts. The chain has TRBV5-4 and TRBJ2-4; TRBD2 matches at 8 bases. V trimming: 0 bases; J trimming: 13 bases; junction bases outside the gene matches: 0. Germline V lookup: CDR1 SGHNT, CDR2 YYREEE (reference sequence). This CDR3 comprises 11 residues. This CDR3 is CASSLGLAQYF. CDR3 nucleotide sequence: TGTGCCAGCAGCTTGGGACTAGCGCAGTACTTC. Drawing the rest from reference TRBV5-4 and TRBJ2-4, the complete variable domain is ETGVTQSPTHLIKTRGQQVTLRCSSQSGHNTVSWYQQALGQGPQFIFQYYREEENGRGNFPPRFSGLQFPNYSSELNVNALELDDSALYLCASSLGLAQYFGAGTRLSVL.

The J gene is TRBJ2-7, the V gene TRBV7-3, with TRBD1 identical over 9 bases. The germline CDR1 and CDR2 sequences are SGHTA and FQGTGA. V shed 2 bases and J 4 bases; nucleotides not matched to a gene: 6. This CDR3 comprises 15 residues. CDR3 nucleotide sequence: TGTGCCAGCAGCTTACAGACAGGGGGGACGTACGAGCAGTACTTC. Translated, it gives CASSLQTGGTYEQYF.

The chain is built from TRBV27 and TRBJ2-3; D is ambiguous. The CDR3 has 13 amino acids. Per the germline V gene, CDR1 is MNHEY and CDR2 is SMNVEV (reference sequence). V lost 3 bases, J lost 1 base, and 5 bases lay in between. CDR3 nucleotides: TGTGCCAGCAGTTTTCGTGGCACAGATACGCAGTATTTT. It is translated as CASSFRGTDTQYF.

J is TRBJ2-1 and V is TRBV28; 7 bases map to TRBD1. Germline lookup yields CDR1 MDHEN and CDR2 SYDVKM. The CDR3 runs 18 residues. J gave up 0 bases and V 3 bases, and 11 bases lay outside the gene matches. DNA of the CDR3: TGTGCCAGCAGTTTTCAGGGGGTAATTACCAGCTCCTACAATGAGCAGTTCTTC. Protein: CASSFQGVITSSYNEQFF. Supplemented by reference TRBV28 and TRBJ2-1, the full variable domain reads DVKVTQSSRYLVKRTGEKVFLECVQDMDHENMFWYRQDPGLGLRLIYFSYDVKMKEKGDIPEGYSVSREKKERFSLILESASTNQTSMYLCASSFQGVITSSYNEQFFGPGTRLTVL.

This clone was found a few times. This chain connects TRBV7-9 to TRBJ2-7; D is unresolved. The V gene lost 5 bases and the J gene lost 6 bases, with 17 bases spanning the gap. Germline CDR1 SEHNR, CDR2 FQNEAQ (reference sequence). The CDR3 totals 14 residues. Written as DNA, the CDR3 is TGTGCCAGCAGCCTTATTATGTCGGCTTCCGAGCAGTACTTC. Its translation: CASSLIMSASEQYF.

This chain connects TRBV10-1 to TRBJ1-1, with D uncertain. The CDR3 sequence is 13 residues long. Germline values: CDR1 WNHNN, CDR2 SYGVQD (reference sequence). Trimming removed 3 bases at V and 1 base at J, with 6 bases between. DNA of the CDR3: TGCGCCAGCAGTGACTCGGGGAACACTGAAGCTTTCTTT. It translates to CASSDSGNTEAFF.

The genes are TRBV19 and TRBJ2-1; either TRBD1 or TRBD2 may fit D (5 bases each). V shed 8 bases and J shed 4 bases, with 15 bases lying between them. Germline lookup yields CDR1 LNHDA and CDR2 SQIVND (reference sequence). This CDR3 is 14 amino acids long. The DNA for the CDR3 is TGTGCCAGTTCACCCCGGGACGGGTACAATGAGCAGTTCTTC. The encoded protein is CASSPRDGYNEQFF.

The chain joins TRBV2 to TRBJ2-7; D not resolved. V lost 7 bases, J lost 3 bases, and 16 bases lay in between. Germline assignment: CDR1 SNHLY and CDR2 FYNNEI. This CDR3 comprises 14 residues. CDR3 in DNA: TGTGCCAGCATCAATCCTGGGCGGAGCTACGAGCAGTACTTC. Translation gives CASINPGRSYEQYF.

V and J are TRBV6-5 and TRBJ1-5; TRBD1 aligns across 7 bases. CDR1 is MNHEY and CDR2 is SVGAGI in the germline V gene. V trimming: 6 bases; J trimming: 11 bases; junction bases outside the gene matches: 13. The length of the CDR3 is 14 residues. The CDR3 DNA sequence: TGTGCCAGCAGCCAGGGGCAGGGGGGTTTGTCCCAGCATTTT. Residues: CASSQGQGGLSQHF.

The V gene is TRBV7-8, the J gene TRBJ2-5; no definite D call. The CDR3 is 14 amino acids. Germline V CDR1 and CDR2: SGHVS, FQNEAQ. V was cut by 1 base and J by 4 bases, with 10 bases left in between. DNA of the CDR3: TGTGCCAGCAGCTTAGATAGGGTGGGAGAGACCCAGTACTTC. Its translation: CASSLDRVGETQYF.

The V and J genes are TRBV4-1 and TRBJ2-1; TRBD2 matches 7 bases. J lost 10 bases, V lost 3 bases, and 6 bases had no gene match. The CDR3 totals 13 residues. Germline loops: CDR1 MGHRA, CDR2 YSYEKL. The DNA of the CDR3 is TGCGCCAGCAGCCATTTTGCGGGAGAGGAGCAGTTCTTC. Residues: CASSHFAGEEQFF.

This chain connects TRBV27 to TRBJ2-1; D perhaps matches TRBD2 (5 bases). The ends were cut back, 4 bases at V and 8 bases at J, with 18 bases in the middle. The CDR3 has 15 residues. Germline values: CDR1 MNHEY, CDR2 SMNVEV (reference sequence). CDR3 DNA sequence: TGTGCCAGCAGTTCCCCGGGATTGTGGAGAGATGAGCAGTTCTTC. This gives the protein CASSSPGLWRDEQFF.

The V call is TRBV9, the J call TRBJ2-2; 8 bases agree with TRBD2. The CDR3 sequence is 16 residues long. The V gene end was trimmed by 3 bases and the J gene end by 4 bases; junction bases not matched to a gene: 8. Looked up from germline, CDR1 is SGDLS and CDR2 is YYNGEE. CDR3 DNA: TGTGCCAGCAGCGCCCCTAGCGGGCGTGGCACCGGGGAGCTGTTTTTT. Residues: CASSAPSGRGTGELFF.